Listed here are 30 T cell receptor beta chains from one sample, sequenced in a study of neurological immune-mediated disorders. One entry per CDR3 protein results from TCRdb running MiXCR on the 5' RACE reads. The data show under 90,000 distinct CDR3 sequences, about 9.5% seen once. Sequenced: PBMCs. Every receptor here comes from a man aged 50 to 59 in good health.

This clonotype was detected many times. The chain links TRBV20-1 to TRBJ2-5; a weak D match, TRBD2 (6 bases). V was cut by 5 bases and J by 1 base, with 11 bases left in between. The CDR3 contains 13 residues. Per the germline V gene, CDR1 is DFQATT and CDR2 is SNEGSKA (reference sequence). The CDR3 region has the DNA TGCAGTGCTCCGGAGGGAGGCCAAGAGACCCAGTACTTC. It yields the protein CSAPEGGQETQYF.

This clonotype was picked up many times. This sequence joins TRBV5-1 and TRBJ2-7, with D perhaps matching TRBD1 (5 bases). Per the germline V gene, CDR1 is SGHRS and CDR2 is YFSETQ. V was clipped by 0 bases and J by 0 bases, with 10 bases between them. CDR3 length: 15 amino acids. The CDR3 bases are TGCGCCAGCAGCTTGGGGACATACAGCTCCTACGAGCAGTACTTC. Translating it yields CASSLGTYSSYEQYF.

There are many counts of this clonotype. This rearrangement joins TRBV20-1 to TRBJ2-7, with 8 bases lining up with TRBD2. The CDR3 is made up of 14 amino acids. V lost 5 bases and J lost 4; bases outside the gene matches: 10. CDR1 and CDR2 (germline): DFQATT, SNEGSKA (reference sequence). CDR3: CSAPSSGRLYEQYF. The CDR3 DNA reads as TGCAGTGCTCCCTCCAGCGGGAGATTATACGAGCAGTACTTC.

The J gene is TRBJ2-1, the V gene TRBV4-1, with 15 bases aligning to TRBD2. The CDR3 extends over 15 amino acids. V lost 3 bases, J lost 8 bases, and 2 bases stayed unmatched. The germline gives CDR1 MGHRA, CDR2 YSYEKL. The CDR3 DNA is TGCGCCAGCAGCCAGGGACTAGCGGGAGGTTATGAGCAGTTCTTC. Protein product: CASSQGLAGGYEQFF.

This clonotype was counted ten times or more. The CDR3 region is CASSIGLTDTQYF. In DNA, the CDR3 is TGTGCCAGTAGTATAGGTCTCACAGATACGCAGTATTTT. This chain joins TRBV19 and TRBJ2-3, with D uncertain. This CDR3 region has 13 residues. The V end lost 1 base, the J end lost 2 bases, and 4 bases lay between the germline ends. Looked up from germline, CDR1 is LNHDA and CDR2 is SQIVND (reference sequence).

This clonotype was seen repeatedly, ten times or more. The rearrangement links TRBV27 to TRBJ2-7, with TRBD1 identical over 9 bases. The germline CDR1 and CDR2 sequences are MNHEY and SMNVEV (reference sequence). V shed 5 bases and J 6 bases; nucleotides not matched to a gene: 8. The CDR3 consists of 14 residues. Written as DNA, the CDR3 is TGTGCCAGCAGTCCCGGGACAGGGTCGACCGAGCAGTACTTC. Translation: CASSPGTGSTEQYF.

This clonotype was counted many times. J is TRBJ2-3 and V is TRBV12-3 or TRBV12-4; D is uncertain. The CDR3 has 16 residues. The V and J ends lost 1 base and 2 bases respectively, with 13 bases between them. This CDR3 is CASSLDSLGDTDTQYF. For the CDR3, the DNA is TGTGCCAGCAGTTTAGACTCCCTTGGGGACACAGATACGCAGTATTTT.

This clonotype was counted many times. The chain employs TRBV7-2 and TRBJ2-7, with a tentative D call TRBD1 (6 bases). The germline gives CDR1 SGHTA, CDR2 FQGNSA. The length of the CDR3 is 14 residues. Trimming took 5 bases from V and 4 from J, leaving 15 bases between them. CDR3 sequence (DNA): TGTGCCAGCAGCGATCCGGGGACACCTTACGAGCAGTACTTC. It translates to CASSDPGTPYEQYF.

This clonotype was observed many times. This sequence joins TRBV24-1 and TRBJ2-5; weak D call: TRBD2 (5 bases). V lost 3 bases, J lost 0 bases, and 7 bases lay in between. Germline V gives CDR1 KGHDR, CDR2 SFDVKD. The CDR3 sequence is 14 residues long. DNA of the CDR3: TGTGCCACCAGTGATCCCGGGGACCAAGAGACCCAGTACTTC. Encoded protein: CATSDPGDQETQYF.

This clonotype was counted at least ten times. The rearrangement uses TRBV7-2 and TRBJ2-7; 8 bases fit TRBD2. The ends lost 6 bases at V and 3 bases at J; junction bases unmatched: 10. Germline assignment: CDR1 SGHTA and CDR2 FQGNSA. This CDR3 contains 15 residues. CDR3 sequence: CASSSSRGGSYEQYF. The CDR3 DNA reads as TGTGCCAGCAGTAGTTCCCGGGGGGGCAGCTACGAGCAGTACTTC. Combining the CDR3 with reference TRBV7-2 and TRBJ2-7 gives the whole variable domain GAGVSQSPSNKVTEKGKDVELRCDPISGHTALYWYRQSLGQGLEFLIYFQGNSAPDKSGLPSDRFSAERTGGSVSTLTIQRTQQEDSAVYLCASSSSRGGSYEQYFGPGTRLTVT.

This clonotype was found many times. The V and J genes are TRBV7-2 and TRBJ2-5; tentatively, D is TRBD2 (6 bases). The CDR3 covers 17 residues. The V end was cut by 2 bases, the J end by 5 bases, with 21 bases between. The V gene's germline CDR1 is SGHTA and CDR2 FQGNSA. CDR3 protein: CASSLSGGRGNRETQYF. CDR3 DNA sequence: TGTGCCAGCAGCTTAAGTGGTGGGCGGGGTAATAGGGAGACCCAGTACTTC.

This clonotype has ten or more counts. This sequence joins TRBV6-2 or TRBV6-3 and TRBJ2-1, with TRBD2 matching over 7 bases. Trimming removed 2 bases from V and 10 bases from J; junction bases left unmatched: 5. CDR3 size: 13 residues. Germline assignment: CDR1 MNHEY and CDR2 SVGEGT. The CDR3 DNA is TGTGCCAGCAGTTACCTTGGACTAGGAGAGCAGTTCTTC. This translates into CASSYLGLGEQFF.

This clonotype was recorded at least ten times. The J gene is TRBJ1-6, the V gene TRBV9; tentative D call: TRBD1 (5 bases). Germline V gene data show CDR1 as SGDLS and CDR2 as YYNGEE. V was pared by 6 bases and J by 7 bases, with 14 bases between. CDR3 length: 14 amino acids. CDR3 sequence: CASNRGTMNSPLHF. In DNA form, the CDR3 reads TGTGCCAGCAACCGTGGGACTATGAATTCACCCCTCCACTTT.

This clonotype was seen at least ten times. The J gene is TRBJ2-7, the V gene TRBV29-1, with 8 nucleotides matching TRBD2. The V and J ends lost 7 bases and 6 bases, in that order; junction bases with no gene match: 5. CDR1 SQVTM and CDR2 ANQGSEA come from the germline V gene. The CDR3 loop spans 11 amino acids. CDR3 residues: CSAWTSREQYF. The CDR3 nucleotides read TGCAGCGCCTGGACTAGCCGCGAGCAGTACTTC.

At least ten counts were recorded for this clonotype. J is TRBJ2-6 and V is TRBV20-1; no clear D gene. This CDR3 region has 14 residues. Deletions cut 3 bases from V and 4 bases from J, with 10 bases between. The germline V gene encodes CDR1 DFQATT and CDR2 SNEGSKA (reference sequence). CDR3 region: CSARSVTGANVLTF. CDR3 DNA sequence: TGCAGTGCTAGGTCAGTTACCGGGGCCAACGTCCTGACTTTC.

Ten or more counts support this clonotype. In DNA form, the CDR3 reads TGTGCCAGCAGTCCCCAGTACGAATATGGCTACACCTTC. The encoded protein is CASSPQYEYGYTF. This chain connects TRBV12-3 or TRBV12-4 to TRBJ1-2; D remains ambiguous. This CDR3 comprises 13 residues. V dropped 5 bases and J dropped 5 bases, with 12 bases sitting between them.

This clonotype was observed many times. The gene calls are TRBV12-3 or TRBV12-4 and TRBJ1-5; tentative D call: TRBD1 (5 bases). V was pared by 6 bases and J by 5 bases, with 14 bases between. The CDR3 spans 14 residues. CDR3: CASSLQGGHQPQHF. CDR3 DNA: TGTGCCAGCAGCCTTCAGGGAGGGCATCAGCCCCAGCATTTT.

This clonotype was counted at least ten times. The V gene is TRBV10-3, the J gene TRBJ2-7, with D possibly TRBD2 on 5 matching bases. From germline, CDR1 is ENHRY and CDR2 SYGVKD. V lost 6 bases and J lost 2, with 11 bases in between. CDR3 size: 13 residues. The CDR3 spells CAIRQGGAYEQYF. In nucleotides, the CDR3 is TGTGCCATCAGACAAGGAGGTGCCTACGAGCAGTACTTC.

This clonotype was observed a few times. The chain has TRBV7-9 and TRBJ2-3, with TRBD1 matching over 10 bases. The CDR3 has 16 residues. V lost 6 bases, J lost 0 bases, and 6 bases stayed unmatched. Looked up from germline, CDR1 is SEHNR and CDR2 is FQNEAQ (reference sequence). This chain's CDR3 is CASRPGTGASTDTQYF. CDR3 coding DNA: TGTGCCAGCAGGCCCGGGACAGGGGCGAGCACAGATACGCAGTATTTT.

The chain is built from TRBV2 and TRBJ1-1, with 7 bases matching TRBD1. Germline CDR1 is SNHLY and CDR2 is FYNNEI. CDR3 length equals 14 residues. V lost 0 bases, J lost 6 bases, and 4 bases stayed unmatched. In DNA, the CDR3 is TGTGCCAGCAGTGAAGCGGGACAGCTTTCTGAAGCTTTCTTT. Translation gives CASSEAGQLSEAFF.

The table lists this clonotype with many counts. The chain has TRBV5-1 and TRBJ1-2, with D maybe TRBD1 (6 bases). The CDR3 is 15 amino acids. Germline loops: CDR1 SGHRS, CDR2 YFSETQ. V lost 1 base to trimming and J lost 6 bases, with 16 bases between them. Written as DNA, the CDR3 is TGCGCCAGCAGCTTGCAGTCCGGGACAATGGATGGCTACACCTTC. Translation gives CASSLQSGTMDGYTF.

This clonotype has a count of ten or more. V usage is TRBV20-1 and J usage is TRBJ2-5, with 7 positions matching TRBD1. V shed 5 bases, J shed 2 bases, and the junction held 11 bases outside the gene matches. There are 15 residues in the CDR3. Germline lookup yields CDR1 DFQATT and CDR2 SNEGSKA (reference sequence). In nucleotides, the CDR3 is TGCAGTGCTCTTACAGGGGCTGGCGGTCAAGAGACCCAGTACTTC. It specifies CSALTGAGGQETQYF.

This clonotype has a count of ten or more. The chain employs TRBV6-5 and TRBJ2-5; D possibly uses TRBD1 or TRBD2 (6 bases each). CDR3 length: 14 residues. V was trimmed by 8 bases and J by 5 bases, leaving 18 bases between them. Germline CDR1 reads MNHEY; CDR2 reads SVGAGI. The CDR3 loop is CASSDRLGGETQYF. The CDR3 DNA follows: TGTGCCAGCTCCGACAGGCTGGGGGGCGAGACCCAGTACTTC.

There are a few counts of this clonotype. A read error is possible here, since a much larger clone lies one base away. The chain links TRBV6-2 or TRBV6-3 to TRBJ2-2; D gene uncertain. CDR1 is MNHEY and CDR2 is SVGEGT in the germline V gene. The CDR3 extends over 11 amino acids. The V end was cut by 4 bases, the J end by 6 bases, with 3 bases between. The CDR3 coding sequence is TGTGCCAGCAGTTTCCCCGGGGAGCTGTTTTTT. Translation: CASSFPGELFF.

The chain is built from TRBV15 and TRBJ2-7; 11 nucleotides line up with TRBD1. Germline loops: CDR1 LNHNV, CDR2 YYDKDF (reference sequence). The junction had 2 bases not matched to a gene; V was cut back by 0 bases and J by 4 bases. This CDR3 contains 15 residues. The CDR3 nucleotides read TGTGCCACCAGCAGAGAGGACAGGGGGCGGTACGAGCAGTACTTC. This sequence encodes CATSREDRGRYEQYF.

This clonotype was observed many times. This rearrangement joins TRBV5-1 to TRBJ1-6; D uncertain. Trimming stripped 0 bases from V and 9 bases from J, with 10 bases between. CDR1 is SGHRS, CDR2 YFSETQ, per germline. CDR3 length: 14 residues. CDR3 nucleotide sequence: TGCGCCAGCAGCTTGGATCTAGGGTTTTCACCCCTCCACTTT. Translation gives CASSLDLGFSPLHF.

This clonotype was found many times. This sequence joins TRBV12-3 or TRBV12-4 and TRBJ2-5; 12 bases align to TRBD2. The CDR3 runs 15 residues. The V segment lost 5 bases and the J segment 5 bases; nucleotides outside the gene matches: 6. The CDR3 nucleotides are TGTGCCAGCAGTCCCAGGACTAGCGGGGACGAGACCCAGTACTTC. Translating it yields CASSPRTSGDETQYF.

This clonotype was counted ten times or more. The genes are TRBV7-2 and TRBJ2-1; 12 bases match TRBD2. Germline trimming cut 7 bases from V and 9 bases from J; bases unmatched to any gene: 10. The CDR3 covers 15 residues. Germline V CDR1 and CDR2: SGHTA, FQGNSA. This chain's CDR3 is CASIRTSGDLGEQFF. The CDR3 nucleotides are TGTGCCAGCATCCGGACTAGCGGGGACTTGGGTGAGCAGTTCTTC. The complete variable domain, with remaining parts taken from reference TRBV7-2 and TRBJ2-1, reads GAGVSQSPSNKVTEKGKDVELRCDPISGHTALYWYRQSLGQGLEFLIYFQGNSAPDKSGLPSDRFSAERTGGSVSTLTIQRTQQEDSAVYLCASIRTSGDLGEQFFGPGTRLTVL.

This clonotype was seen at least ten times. The CDR3 DNA reads as TGTGCCAGCAGTACCTATAGGCCCGGGACGGAAGCTTTCTTT. Protein product: CASSTYRPGTEAFF. J is TRBJ1-1 and V is TRBV12-3 or TRBV12-4; a weak D match, TRBD1 (5 bases). With 5 bases removed from V and 8 bases from J, the gap between germline ends came to 18 bases. The CDR3 consists of 14 residues.

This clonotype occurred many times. CDR3 in DNA: TGTGCCAGCAGCCTGACGGCCCGCAGGGAAAAACTGTTTTTT. Translation gives CASSLTARREKLFF. The rearrangement uses TRBV28 and TRBJ1-4; no clear D gene. The CDR3 spans 14 residues. Trimming took off 6 bases at V and 8 bases at J, with 16 bases between the two ends. From germline, CDR1 is MDHEN and CDR2 SYDVKM.